The table lists the clone carrying this TCR beta chain with many counts. The V gene lost 0 bases and the J gene lost 4 bases, with 7 bases spanning the gap. CDR1 SGHVS and CDR2 FNYEAQ come from the germline V gene. This CDR3 has 14 amino acids. The sample originates from a study of early T cells in non-severe SARS-CoV-2 infection. The TCR library protocol attached unique molecular identifiers to the individual cDNA molecules. TCRdb analysed the 5' RACE reads with MiXCR anew, one entry per CDR3 protein. The repertoire holds approximately 52,000 distinct CDR3 sequences, with around 8% as singletons. The specimen was whole blood. The chain joins TRBV7-6 to TRBJ2-1; no reliable D call. The source of this sequence is an adult who was a healthcare worker with PCR-confirmed SARS-CoV-2 infection or an uninfected control (not recorded which). The CDR3 sequence: CASSLAGPYNEQFF. The DNA of the CDR3 is TGTGCCAGCAGCTTAGCGGGTCCGTACAATGAGCAGTTCTTC.